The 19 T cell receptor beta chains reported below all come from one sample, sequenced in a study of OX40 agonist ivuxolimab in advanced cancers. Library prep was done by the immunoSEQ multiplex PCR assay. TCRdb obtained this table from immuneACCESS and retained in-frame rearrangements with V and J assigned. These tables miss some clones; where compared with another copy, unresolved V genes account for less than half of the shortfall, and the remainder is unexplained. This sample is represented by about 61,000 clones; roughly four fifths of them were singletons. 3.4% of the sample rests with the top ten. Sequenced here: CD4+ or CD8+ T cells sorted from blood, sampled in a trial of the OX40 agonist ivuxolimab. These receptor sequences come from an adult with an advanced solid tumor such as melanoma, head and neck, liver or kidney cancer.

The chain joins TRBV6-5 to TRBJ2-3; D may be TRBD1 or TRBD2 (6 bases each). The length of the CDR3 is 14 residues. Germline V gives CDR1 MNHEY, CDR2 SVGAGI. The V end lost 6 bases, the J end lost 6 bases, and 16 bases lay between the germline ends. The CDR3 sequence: CASSPLGGPDTQYF. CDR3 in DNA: TGTGCCAGCAGCCCGCTAGGGGGGCCCGATACGCAGTATTTT.

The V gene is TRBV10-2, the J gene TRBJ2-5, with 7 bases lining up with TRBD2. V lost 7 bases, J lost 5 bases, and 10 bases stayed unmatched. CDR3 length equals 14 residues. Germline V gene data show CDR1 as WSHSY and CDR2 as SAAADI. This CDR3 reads CASTPGLGRETQYF. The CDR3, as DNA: TGCGCCAGCACTCCTGGACTCGGGAGGGAGACCCAGTACTTC.

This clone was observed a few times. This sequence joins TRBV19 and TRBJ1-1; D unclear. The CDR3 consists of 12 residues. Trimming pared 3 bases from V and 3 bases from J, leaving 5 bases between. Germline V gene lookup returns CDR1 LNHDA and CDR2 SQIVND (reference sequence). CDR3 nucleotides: TGTGCCAGTAGTATGAGTGACACTGAAGCTTTCTTT. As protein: CASSMSDTEAFF.

The CDR3 coding sequence is TGTGCCAGCAGCTTAGGCCAGGCCGTCCAGTATGGCTACACCTTC. It yields the protein CASSLGQAVQYGYTF. This chain joins TRBV13 and TRBJ1-2, with D unclear. In germline, CDR1 is PRHDT, CDR2 FYEKMQ (reference sequence). Trimming left V 0 bases short and J 5 bases short, with 13 bases between. CDR3 length equals 15 residues.

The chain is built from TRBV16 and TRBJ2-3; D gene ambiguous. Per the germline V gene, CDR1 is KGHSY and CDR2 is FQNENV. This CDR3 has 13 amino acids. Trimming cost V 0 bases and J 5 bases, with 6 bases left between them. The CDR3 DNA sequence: TGTGCCAGCAGCCAATCCGGAGTAGATACGCAGTATTTT. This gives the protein CASSQSGVDTQYF.

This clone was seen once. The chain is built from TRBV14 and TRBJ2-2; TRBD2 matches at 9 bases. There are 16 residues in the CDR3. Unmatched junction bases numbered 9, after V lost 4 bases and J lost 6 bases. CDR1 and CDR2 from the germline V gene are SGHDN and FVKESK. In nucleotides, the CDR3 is TGTGCCAGCAGCCTCCCGGGTAGCGGGGGATCCGGGGAGCTGTTTTTT. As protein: CASSLPGSGGSGELFF.

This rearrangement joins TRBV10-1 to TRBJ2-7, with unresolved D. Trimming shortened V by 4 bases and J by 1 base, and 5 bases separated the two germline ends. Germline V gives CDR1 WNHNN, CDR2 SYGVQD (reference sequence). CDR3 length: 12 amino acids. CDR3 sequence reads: CASSGQSYEQYF. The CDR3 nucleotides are TGCGCCAGCAGTGGGCAGTCCTACGAGCAGTACTTC.

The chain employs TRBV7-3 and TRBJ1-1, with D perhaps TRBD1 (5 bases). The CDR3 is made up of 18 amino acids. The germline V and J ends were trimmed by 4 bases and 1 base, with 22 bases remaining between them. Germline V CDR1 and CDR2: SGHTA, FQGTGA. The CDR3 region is CASSSPPGRGGPNTEAFF. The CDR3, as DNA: TGTGCCAGCAGCTCACCCCCGGGGAGGGGCGGACCGAACACTGAAGCTTTCTTT.

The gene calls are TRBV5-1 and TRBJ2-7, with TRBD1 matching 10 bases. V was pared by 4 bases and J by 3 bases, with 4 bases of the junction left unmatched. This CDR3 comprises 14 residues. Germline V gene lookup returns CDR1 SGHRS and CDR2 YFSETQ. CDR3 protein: CASSPWTGGYEQYF. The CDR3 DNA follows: TGCGCCAGCAGCCCCTGGACAGGGGGCTACGAGCAGTACTTC.

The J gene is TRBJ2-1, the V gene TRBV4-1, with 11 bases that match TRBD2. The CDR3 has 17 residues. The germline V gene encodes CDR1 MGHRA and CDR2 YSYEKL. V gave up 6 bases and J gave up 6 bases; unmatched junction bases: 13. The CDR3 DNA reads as TGCGCCAGCAGTCAACGGGTAGCGGGGGGGCCGGCCAATGAGCAGTTCTTC. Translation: CASSQRVAGGPANEQFF.

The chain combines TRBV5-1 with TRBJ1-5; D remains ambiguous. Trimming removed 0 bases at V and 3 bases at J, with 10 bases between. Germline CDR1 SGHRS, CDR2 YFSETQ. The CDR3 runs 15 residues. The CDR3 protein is CASSLGAGNNQPQHF. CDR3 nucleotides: TGCGCCAGCAGCTTGGGGGCTGGGAACAATCAGCCCCAGCATTTT.

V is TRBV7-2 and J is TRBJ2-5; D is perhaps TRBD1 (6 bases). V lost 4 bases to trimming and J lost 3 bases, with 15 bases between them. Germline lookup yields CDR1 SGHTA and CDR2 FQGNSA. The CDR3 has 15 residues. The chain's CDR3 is CASSWGQGHKETQYF. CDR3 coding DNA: TGTGCCAGCAGCTGGGGGCAGGGGCATAAAGAGACCCAGTACTTC.

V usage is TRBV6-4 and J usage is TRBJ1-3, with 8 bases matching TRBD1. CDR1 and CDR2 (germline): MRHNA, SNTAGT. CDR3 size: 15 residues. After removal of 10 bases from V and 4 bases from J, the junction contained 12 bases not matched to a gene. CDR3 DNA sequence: TGTGCCACCAACGAAGACAGGGGAGAAGGAAACACCATATATTTT. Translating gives CATNEDRGEGNTIYF.

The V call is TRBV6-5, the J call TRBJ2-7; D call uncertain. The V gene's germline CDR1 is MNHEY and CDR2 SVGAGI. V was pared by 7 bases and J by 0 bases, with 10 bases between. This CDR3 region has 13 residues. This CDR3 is CASKDTSSYEQYF. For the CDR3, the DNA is TGTGCCAGCAAAGACACGAGCTCCTACGAGCAGTACTTC.

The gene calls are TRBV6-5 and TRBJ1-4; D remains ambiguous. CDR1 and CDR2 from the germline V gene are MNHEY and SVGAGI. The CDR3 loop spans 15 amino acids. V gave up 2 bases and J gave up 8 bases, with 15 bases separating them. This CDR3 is CASSYVGRSREKLFF. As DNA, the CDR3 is TGTGCCAGCAGTTACGTGGGCAGGAGTCGGGAAAAACTGTTTTTT.

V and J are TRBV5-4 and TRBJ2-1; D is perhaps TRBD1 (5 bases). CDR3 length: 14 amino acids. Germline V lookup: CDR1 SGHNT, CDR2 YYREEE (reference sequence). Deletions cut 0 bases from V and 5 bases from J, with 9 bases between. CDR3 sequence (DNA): TGTGCCAGCAGCTTGGGCGGCAGGGACAATGAGCAGTTCTTC. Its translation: CASSLGGRDNEQFF.

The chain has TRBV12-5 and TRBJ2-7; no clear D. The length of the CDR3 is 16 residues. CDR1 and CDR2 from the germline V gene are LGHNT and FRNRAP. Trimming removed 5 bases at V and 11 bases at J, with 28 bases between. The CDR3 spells CASGPPRQVFLSEKYF. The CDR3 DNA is TGTGCTAGTGGTCCACCTCGTCAAGTTTTCCTTTCGGAGAAGTACTTC.

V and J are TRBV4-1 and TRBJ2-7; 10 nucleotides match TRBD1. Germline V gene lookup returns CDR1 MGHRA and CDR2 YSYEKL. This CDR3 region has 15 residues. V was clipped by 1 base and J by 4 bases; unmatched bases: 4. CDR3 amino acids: CASSQVTGQGYEQYF. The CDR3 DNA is TGCGCCAGCAGCCAAGTTACGGGACAGGGGTACGAGCAGTACTTC.

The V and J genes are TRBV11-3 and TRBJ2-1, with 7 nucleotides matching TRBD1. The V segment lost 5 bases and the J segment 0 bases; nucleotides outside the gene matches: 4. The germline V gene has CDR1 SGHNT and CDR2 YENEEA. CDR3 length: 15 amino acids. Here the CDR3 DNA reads TGTGCCAGCAGCCCCAGGGACAGCTCCTACAATGAGCAGTTCTTC. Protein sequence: CASSPRDSSYNEQFF. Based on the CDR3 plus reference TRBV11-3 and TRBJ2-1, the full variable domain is EAGVVQSPRYKIIEKKQPVAFWCNPISGHNTLYWYLQNLGQGPELLIRYENEEAVDDSQLPKDRFSAERLKGVDSTLKIQPAELGDSAVYLCASSPRDSSYNEQFFGPGTRLTVL.